One T cell receptor (beta chain) is described in this entry. Original processing notes: The authors estimated nucleated cell counts from reference gene primer amplification. Produced via immunoSEQ multiplex PCR; TCRdb's table is partial and in-frame only. V and J calls and clone size follow that table, whereas D and trimming were derived from the DNA. The sample records about 30,000 clones, around 77% being singletons. Trimming pared 2 bases from V and 3 bases from J, leaving 13 bases between. Germline assignment: CDR1 SGDLS and CDR2 YYNGEE. This CDR3 has 15 residues. The sample belongs to a study of blood T cell repertoires in COVID-19. Study at large: Both acute and convalescent COVID-19 samples were obtained from the United States, Italy and Spain. Sample material is recorded as cDNA or gDNA derived from T cells, B-cell-depleted T cells, or PBMCs.

The sequenced sample consisted of peripheral blood. The sequence came from a woman in her sixties or seventies with active or convalescent COVID-19. The chain couples TRBV9 to TRBJ2-3, with D perhaps TRBD2 (7 bases). The CDR3 nucleotides are TGTGCCAGCAGCGTCGGGGGGCCGGGGACAGATACGCAGTATTTT. Translated: CASSVGGPGTDTQYF. Full variable domain (rest looked up from reference TRBV9 and TRBJ2-3): DSGVTQTPKHLITATGQRVTLRCSPRSGDLSVYWYQQSLDQGLQFLIQYYNGEERAKGNILERFSAQQFPDLHSELNLSSLELGDSALYFCASSVGGPGTDTQYFGPGTRLTVL.